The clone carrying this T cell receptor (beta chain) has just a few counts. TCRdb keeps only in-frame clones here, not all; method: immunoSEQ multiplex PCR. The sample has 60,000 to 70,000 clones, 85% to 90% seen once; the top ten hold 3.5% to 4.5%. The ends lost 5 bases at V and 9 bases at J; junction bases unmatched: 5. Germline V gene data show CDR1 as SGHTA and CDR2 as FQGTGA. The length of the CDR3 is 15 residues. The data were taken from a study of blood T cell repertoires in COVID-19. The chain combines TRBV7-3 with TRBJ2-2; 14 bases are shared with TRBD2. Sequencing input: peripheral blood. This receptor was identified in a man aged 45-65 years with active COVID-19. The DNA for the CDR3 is TGTGCCAGCAGCCAAGGGACTAGCGGGAGCAGGGAGCTGTTTTTT. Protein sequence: CASSQGTSGSRELFF.